This T cell receptor beta chain was obtained from a study of T cell responses to AZD1222 COVID-19 vaccine. Trimming removed 0 bases from V and 7 bases from J; junction bases left unmatched: 7. Germline lookup yields CDR1 SGHRS and CDR2 YFSETQ. The CDR3 has 16 amino acids. Study-level findings and limits: At baseline, seropositivity was found in only a handful of AZD1222 recipients.

This clone was observed a single time. Its specificity is not known. Data came from immunoSEQ multiplex PCR; TCRdb stores just in-frame clones and leaves some out. The sample lists 150,000 to 200,000 clones; 85% to 90% were seen once. The gene calls are TRBV5-1 and TRBJ1-6; 7 bases match TRBD1. The origin of this receptor is an adult in good health. Sequences were derived from peripheral blood, sampled on day 0 of AZD1222 vaccination. The CDR3 nucleotides read TGCGCCAGCAGCTTGGAGCTCAGGGGGGAGAATTCACCCCTCCACTTT. Its translation is CASSLELRGENSPLHF.